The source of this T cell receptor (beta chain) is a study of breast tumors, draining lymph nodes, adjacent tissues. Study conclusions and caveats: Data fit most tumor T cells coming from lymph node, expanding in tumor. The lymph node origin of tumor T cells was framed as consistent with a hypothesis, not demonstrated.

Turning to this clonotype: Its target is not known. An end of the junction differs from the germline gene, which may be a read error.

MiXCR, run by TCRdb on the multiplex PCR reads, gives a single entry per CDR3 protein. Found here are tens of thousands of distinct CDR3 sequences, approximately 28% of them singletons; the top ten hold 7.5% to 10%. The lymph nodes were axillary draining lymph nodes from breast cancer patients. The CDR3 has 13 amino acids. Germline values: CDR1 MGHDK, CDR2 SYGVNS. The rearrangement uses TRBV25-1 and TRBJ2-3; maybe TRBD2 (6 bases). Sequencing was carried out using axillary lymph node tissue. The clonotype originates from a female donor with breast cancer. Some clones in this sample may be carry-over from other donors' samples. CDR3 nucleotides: TGTGCCAGCAATCAACGGTCGGGAGATACGCGGTATTTT. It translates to CASNQRSGDTRYF.